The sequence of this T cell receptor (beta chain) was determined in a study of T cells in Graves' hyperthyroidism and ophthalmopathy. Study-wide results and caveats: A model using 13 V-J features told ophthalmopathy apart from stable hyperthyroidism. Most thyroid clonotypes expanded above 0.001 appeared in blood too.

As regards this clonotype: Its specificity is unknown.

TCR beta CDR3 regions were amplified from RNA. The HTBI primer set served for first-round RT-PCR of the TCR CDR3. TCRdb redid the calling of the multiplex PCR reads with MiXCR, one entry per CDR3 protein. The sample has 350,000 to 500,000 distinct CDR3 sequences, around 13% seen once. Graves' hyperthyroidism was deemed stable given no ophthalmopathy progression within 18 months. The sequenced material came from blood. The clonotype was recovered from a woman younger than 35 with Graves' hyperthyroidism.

The CDR3 sequence is CASSVGTGTRYTDTQYF. Here the CDR3 DNA reads TGTGCCAGCAGCGTAGGGACCGGGACTAGATACACAGATACGCAGTATTTT. This chain joins TRBV9 and TRBJ2-3, with 8 bases that match TRBD2. Trimming at V came to 0 bases and at J to 2 bases, leaving 8 bases not matched to a gene. Germline CDR1 and CDR2: SGDLS and YYNGEE. This CDR3 comprises 17 residues.